One and the same sample provided the 17 T cell receptor beta chains below, sequenced in a study of shared clonotypes between healthy human individuals. CD8 cells classed as naive were CD45RO-negative and positively selected for CCR7, excluding terminally differentiated effector memory CD45RA+ cells. The protocol was immunoSEQ multiplex PCR, while the TCRdb copy is restricted to in-frame clones and leaves out a portion. This table holds about 2.1 million clones, around 95% found once. Specimen: naive CD8+ T cells from PBMCs. The receptors shown here come from a young man in good health. Some clones in this sample may be carry-over from other donors' samples.

This clone appeared once. V is TRBV28 and J is TRBJ2-7; TRBD2 aligns across 7 bases. The CDR3 covers 15 residues. With 5 bases clipped from V and 7 bases from J, the junction kept 14 bases outside the gene matches. Germline V gives CDR1 MDHEN, CDR2 SYDVKM. For the CDR3, the DNA is TGTGCCAGCAGTACCCAGCGGGGTCGGGTGGGGGAGCAGTACTTC. Residues: CASSTQRGRVGEQYF.

This clone was seen a handful of times. This same CDR3 is encoded by further DNA sequences in the sample. The genes are TRBV9 and TRBJ1-3; 10 bases are shared with TRBD1. With 2 bases clipped from V and 3 bases from J, the junction kept 2 bases outside the gene matches. The germline gives CDR1 SGDLS, CDR2 YYNGEE. CDR3 length equals 15 residues. The CDR3 nucleotides are TGTGCCAGCAGCGTTGACAGGGGGCATGGAAACACCATATATTTT. Residues: CASSVDRGHGNTIYF.

The chain is built from TRBV19 and TRBJ2-7; 7 bases fit TRBD2. The germline CDR1 and CDR2 sequences are LNHDA and SQIVND (reference sequence). The CDR3 loop spans 15 amino acids. Trimming at V came to 0 bases and at J to 3 bases, leaving 5 bases not matched to a gene. This chain's CDR3 is CASSIDGGSGYEQYF. CDR3 DNA sequence: TGTGCCAGTAGTATAGATGGCGGGAGTGGCTACGAGCAGTACTTC. The variable domain in full, completed from reference TRBV19 and TRBJ2-7, reads DGGITQSPKYLFRKEGQNVTLSCEQNLNHDAMYWYRQDPGQGLRLIYYSQIVNDFQKGDIAEGYSVSREKKESFPLTVTSAQKNPTAFYLCASSIDGGSGYEQYFGPGTRLTVT.

The J gene is TRBJ2-1, the V gene TRBV28; D remains ambiguous. The germline V gene encodes CDR1 MDHEN and CDR2 SYDVKM. V lost 5 bases to trimming and J lost 0 bases, with 14 bases between them. This CDR3 has 16 amino acids. CDR3 in amino acids: CASSLSVAVSYNEQFF. In DNA form, the CDR3 reads TGTGCCAGCAGTCTATCGGTGGCTGTCTCCTACAATGAGCAGTTCTTC.

As for this clone: Other DNA sequences from this sample encode an identical CDR3 as well. V and J are TRBV30 and TRBJ1-5, with D unclear. Trimming removed 1 base at V and 4 bases at J, with 5 bases between. The germline CDR1 and CDR2 sequences are GTSNPN and SVGIG (reference sequence). The CDR3 is 12 amino acids. Here the CDR3 reads CAWSDGNQPQHF. CDR3 nucleotides: TGTGCCTGGAGTGATGGAAATCAGCCCCAGCATTTT.

The chain joins TRBV7-9 to TRBJ1-1; a possible D gene is TRBD1 (5 bases). CDR1 SEHNR and CDR2 FQNEAQ come from the germline V gene (reference sequence). V was pared by 1 base and J by 5 bases, with 23 bases between. This CDR3 has 18 residues. The CDR3 DNA is TGTGCCAGCAGCTTAGTCGCTCCGCTGGGCAGGGCGTCAACTGAAGCTTTCTTT. It translates to CASSLVAPLGRASTEAFF.

This clone was observed a single time. The chain uses TRBV27 and TRBJ2-1, with 7 bases aligning to TRBD1. This CDR3 has 14 residues. After removal of 3 bases from V and 5 bases from J, the junction contained 4 bases not matched to a gene. The V gene's germline CDR1 is MNHEY and CDR2 SMNVEV (reference sequence). DNA for the CDR3: TGTGCCAGCAGTTTCGGTCAGGGGGACAATGAGCAGTTCTTC. This sequence encodes CASSFGQGDNEQFF.

As to this clone: Other DNA sequences in this specimen translate into the identical CDR3. The rearrangement joins TRBV4-1 to TRBJ1-1, with D perhaps matching TRBD1 (5 bases). The germline CDR1 and CDR2 sequences are MGHRA and YSYEKL. Between the trimmed V and J ends, which lost 1 base and 7 bases, there was a span of 13 bases. There are 14 residues in the CDR3. The CDR3 here is CASSQVGGAGEAFF. For the CDR3, the DNA is TGCGCCAGCAGCCAAGTTGGAGGGGCCGGTGAAGCTTTCTTT.

CDR3 coding DNA: TGTGCCAGCAGTCCTTTTACAGGGCGGACTGAAGCTTTCTTT. Translated: CASSPFTGRTEAFF. This chain joins TRBV28 and TRBJ1-1; TRBD1 is a possible D gene (6 bases). The CDR3 contains 14 residues. The germline V gene has CDR1 MDHEN and CDR2 SYDVKM. Trimming took off 5 bases at V and 5 bases at J, with 15 bases between the two ends.

The chain joins TRBV19 to TRBJ2-1, with a possible D match to TRBD2 (5 bases). Germline V lookup: CDR1 LNHDA, CDR2 SQIVND (reference sequence). The V end was cut by 4 bases, the J end by 1 base, with 11 bases between. CDR3 length equals 15 residues. The CDR3 reads CASSTRRVSYNEQFF. CDR3 bases: TGTGCCAGTAGTACGAGGCGGGTGTCCTACAATGAGCAGTTCTTC.

The V gene is TRBV9, the J gene TRBJ2-1; the D gene is possibly TRBD2 (5 bases). CDR3 size: 17 residues. Trimming cost V 0 bases and J 0 bases, with 13 bases left between them. Germline CDR1 and CDR2: SGDLS and YYNGEE. The CDR3 is CASSVDRGILSYNEQFF. In DNA, the CDR3 is TGTGCCAGCAGCGTAGATAGAGGGATCCTCTCCTACAATGAGCAGTTCTTC.

Worth noting for this clone: The sample holds other DNA sequences that translate to the same CDR3. The rearrangement links TRBV5-1 to TRBJ1-1, with 7 bases identical to TRBD1. Looked up from germline, CDR1 is SGHRS and CDR2 is YFSETQ. The CDR3 covers 14 residues. With V trimmed by 0 bases and J by 4 bases, 3 bases remained unmatched. Written as DNA, the CDR3 is TGCGCCAGCAGCTTGGGACAGGGTATCACTGAAGCTTTCTTT. The encoded protein is CASSLGQGITEAFF.

The chain couples TRBV7-3 to TRBJ2-6; a weak D match, TRBD2 (5 bases). V shed 0 bases and J shed 2 bases, with 17 bases lying between them. The CDR3 has 19 residues. Germline-derived CDR1 and CDR2 are SGHTA and FQGTGA. CDR3 nucleotide sequence: TGTGCCAGCAGCTTAACCCCAGTCAGCGGTCGACCTGGGGCCAACGTCCTGACTTTC. As protein: CASSLTPVSGRPGANVLTF.

The chain links TRBV9 to TRBJ1-1; a weak D match, TRBD1 (5 bases). This CDR3 is built from 13 residues. The V end lost 0 bases, the J end lost 8 bases, and 11 bases lay between the germline ends. From germline, CDR1 is SGDLS and CDR2 YYNGEE. For the CDR3, the DNA is TGTGCCAGCAGCGTAGTAGACAGACCGGAAGCTTTCTTT. Its translation is CASSVVDRPEAFF.

This clone has only one observation. J is TRBJ2-5 and V is TRBV18, with TRBD1 identical over 9 bases. The germline V gene has CDR1 KGHSH and CDR2 LQKENI. The CDR3 sequence is 15 residues long. Unmatched junction bases numbered 1, after V lost 2 bases and J lost 0 bases. CDR3 loop: CASSPWDRDQETQYF. The CDR3 nucleotides read TGTGCCAGCTCACCATGGGACAGGGACCAAGAGACCCAGTACTTC.

The CDR3 DNA reads TGTGCCAGCGCTGGAGGGGGCTTTTCCTACGAGCAGTACTTC. Protein sequence: CASAGGGFSYEQYF. V gene TRBV27 combines with J gene TRBJ2-7; the D gene is possibly TRBD1 (7 bases). V gave up 8 bases and J gave up 1 base, with 15 bases separating them. CDR1 is MNHEY and CDR2 is SMNVEV in the germline V gene (reference sequence). The CDR3 extends over 14 amino acids.

V gene TRBV5-4 combines with J gene TRBJ2-4; D ambiguous. The CDR3 is made up of 15 amino acids. Between the trimmed V and J ends, which lost 4 bases and 0 bases, there was a span of 11 bases. Germline CDR1 SGHNT, CDR2 YYREEE (reference sequence). The CDR3 DNA reads as TGTGCCAGCAGCCCTGACTTACTAGCCAAAAACATTCAGTACTTC. Protein product: CASSPDLLAKNIQYF. The full variable domain, rest sourced from reference TRBV5-4 and TRBJ2-4, is ETGVTQSPTHLIKTRGQQVTLRCSSQSGHNTVSWYQQALGQGPQFIFQYYREEENGRGNFPPRFSGLQFPNYSSELNVNALELDDSALYLCASSPDLLAKNIQYFGAGTRLSVL.